The 16 T cell receptor beta chains in this list originate from one sample, sequenced in a study of CD8 T cells in Susac syndrome. A quantity of roughly 0.5 to 1 ug RNA underwent reverse transcription using random hexamers. TCRdb ran MiXCR on the immunoSEQ multiplex PCR reads and lists one entry per CDR3 protein. This sample has fewer than 140,000 distinct CDR3 sequences, with approximately 93% found just once. The sequenced sample consisted of CD8+ T cells from PBMCs. The receptors were sampled from a human donor with Susac syndrome.

The chain recombines TRBV20-1 with TRBJ1-2; 7 nucleotides agree with TRBD1. V lost 2 bases to trimming and J lost 6 bases; unmatched junction nucleotides: 9. The CDR3 has 14 residues. In germline, CDR1 is DFQATT, CDR2 SNEGSKA (reference sequence). CDR3: CSARSNRGGDGYTF. The CDR3 region has the DNA TGCAGTGCTAGATCTAACAGGGGAGGGGATGGCTACACCTTC.

This clonotype was detected a few times. The chain couples TRBV4-3 to TRBJ1-4; D is ambiguous. Per germline, CDR1 LGHNA and CDR2 YSLEER. V gave up 0 bases and J gave up 3 bases, with 8 bases separating them. The CDR3 consists of 15 residues. CDR3 coding DNA: TGCGCCAGCAGCCAAGATGTCAGCTCTAATGAAAAACTGTTTTTT. Translating gives CASSQDVSSNEKLFF.

The CDR3 DNA follows: TGCAGTGCTAGCGAGGGGGCCCAGATGGACAATGAGCAGTTCTTC. Translating gives CSASEGAQMDNEQFF. The rearrangement uses TRBV20-1 and TRBJ2-1, with 7 bases identical to TRBD1. Germline CDR1 and CDR2: DFQATT and SNEGSKA (reference sequence). The CDR3 runs 15 residues. V dropped 3 bases and J dropped 5; count of bases not matched to a gene: 10.

The chain carries TRBV4-2 and TRBJ1-1, with 7 positions matching TRBD1. V shed 4 bases, J shed 7 bases, and the junction held 6 bases outside the gene matches. Germline CDR1 is LGHNA and CDR2 is YNFKEQ. There are 13 residues in the CDR3. The CDR3: CASSPGQGDEAFF. The DNA of the CDR3 is TGTGCCAGCAGCCCCGGGCAGGGGGATGAAGCTTTCTTT.

The gene calls are TRBV7-2 and TRBJ2-1; 14 bases map to TRBD2. V lost 7 bases, J lost 7 bases, and 9 bases stayed unmatched. Germline CDR1 and CDR2: SGHTA and FQGNSA. The length of the CDR3 is 16 residues. The CDR3 loop reads CASTPRGTSGGNEQFF. Here the CDR3 DNA reads TGTGCCAGCACCCCCCGCGGGACTAGCGGGGGAAATGAGCAGTTCTTC.

DNA of the CDR3: TGTGCCAGCAGGACAGGGGGTCGGACTGAAGCTTTCTTT. This gives the protein CASRTGGRTEAFF. This chain uses TRBV2 with TRBJ1-1; 9 nucleotides line up with TRBD1. This CDR3 is built from 13 residues. The V segment lost 6 bases and the J segment 5 bases; nucleotides outside the gene matches: 4. CDR1 and CDR2 from the germline V gene are SNHLY and FYNNEI.

The chain is built from TRBV13 and TRBJ2-5, with a weak D call TRBD2 (6 bases). Germline V gene lookup returns CDR1 PRHDT and CDR2 FYEKMQ (reference sequence). Trimming took off 4 bases at V and 5 bases at J, with 14 bases between the two ends. CDR3 length: 14 residues. The CDR3 is CASSSPGRGETQYF. CDR3 DNA: TGTGCCAGCAGCTCCCCGGGTCGGGGGGAGACCCAGTACTTC.

This clonotype is a singleton in its sample. The chain carries TRBV29-1 and TRBJ1-2; 7 positions agree with TRBD1. The CDR3 spans 16 residues. The V segment lost 0 bases and the J segment 5 bases; nucleotides outside the gene matches: 12. Per germline, CDR1 SQVTM and CDR2 ANQGSEA. The CDR3 DNA follows: TGCAGCGTTGAAGATACCGAGGGGGCGGAGAGGTATGGCTACACCTTC. Translation: CSVEDTEGAERYGYTF.

The chain is built from TRBV12-3 or TRBV12-4 and TRBJ1-5, with D possibly TRBD1 on 5 matching bases. V was clipped by 6 bases and J by 5 bases, with 17 bases between them. CDR3 length: 15 residues. CDR3 nucleotides: TGTGCCAGCAGCCCGGGCGGGGGGAAGGATCAGCCCCAGCATTTT. Protein: CASSPGGGKDQPQHF.

The CDR3 DNA follows: TGTGCCAGTAATGCCATCTCCGGCCAGTACAACTATGGCTACACCTTC. This sequence encodes CASNAISGQYNYGYTF. The rearrangement links TRBV19 to TRBJ1-2; D gene uncertain. Looked up from germline, CDR1 is LNHDA and CDR2 is SQIVND (reference sequence). The CDR3 is 16 residues long. Trimming removed 7 bases from V and 2 bases from J, with 20 bases in between.

This chain uses TRBV6-9 with TRBJ2-2; maybe TRBD2 (6 bases). Trimming shortened V by 5 bases and J by 6 bases, and 19 bases separated the two germline ends. Germline CDR1 is MNHGY and CDR2 is SVAAGI. The CDR3 is made up of 16 amino acids. This CDR3 reads CASSPPIPRGSGELFF. CDR3 nucleotides: TGTGCCAGCAGTCCCCCGATACCTCGGGGGTCCGGGGAGCTGTTTTTT.

This chain connects TRBV5-1 to TRBJ2-7, with TRBD2 matching over 12 bases. This CDR3 has 16 amino acids. J gave up 4 bases and V 0 bases, and 5 bases lay outside the gene matches. From germline, CDR1 is SGHRS and CDR2 YFSETQ. This chain's CDR3 is CASSLGLAGVKYEQYF. The CDR3 DNA is TGCGCCAGCAGCTTGGGACTAGCGGGGGTCAAGTACGAGCAGTACTTC.

This rearrangement joins TRBV28 to TRBJ1-1, with D tentatively TRBD1 (5 bases). The CDR3 has 12 residues. CDR1 is MDHEN, CDR2 SYDVKM, per germline. The V and J ends lost 0 bases and 7 bases respectively, with 6 bases between them. The CDR3 spells CASSLWGGEAFF. DNA of the CDR3: TGTGCCAGCAGTTTATGGGGGGGTGAAGCTTTCTTT.

The V call is TRBV12-3 or TRBV12-4, the J call TRBJ2-3; D possibly corresponds to TRBD2 (6 bases). CDR3 size: 14 residues. The V and J ends lost 5 bases and 5 bases respectively, with 14 bases between them. The CDR3 coding sequence is TGTGCCAGCAGTCCCGGACTCGGGGGAGATACGCAGTATTTT. This sequence encodes CASSPGLGGDTQYF.

The rearrangement uses TRBV6-8 and TRBJ2-7; 9 bases agree with TRBD1. J lost 0 bases, V lost 4 bases, and 4 bases had no gene match. CDR1 and CDR2 from the germline V gene are MNHGY and SAAAGT. The CDR3 has 15 residues. CDR3: CASSSPGQGSYEQYF. For the CDR3, the DNA is TGTGCCAGCAGTTCACCGGGACAGGGCTCCTACGAGCAGTACTTC.

The chain has TRBV11-2 and TRBJ2-2, with 8 bases identical to TRBD2. There are 16 residues in the CDR3. The V segment lost 5 bases and the J segment 8 bases; nucleotides outside the gene matches: 13. Per the germline V gene, CDR1 is SGHAT and CDR2 is FQNNGV. CDR3 region: CASSLGPSGGRGELFF. The CDR3 DNA sequence: TGTGCCAGCAGCCTGGGGCCCAGCGGGGGCCGGGGGGAGCTGTTTTTT.